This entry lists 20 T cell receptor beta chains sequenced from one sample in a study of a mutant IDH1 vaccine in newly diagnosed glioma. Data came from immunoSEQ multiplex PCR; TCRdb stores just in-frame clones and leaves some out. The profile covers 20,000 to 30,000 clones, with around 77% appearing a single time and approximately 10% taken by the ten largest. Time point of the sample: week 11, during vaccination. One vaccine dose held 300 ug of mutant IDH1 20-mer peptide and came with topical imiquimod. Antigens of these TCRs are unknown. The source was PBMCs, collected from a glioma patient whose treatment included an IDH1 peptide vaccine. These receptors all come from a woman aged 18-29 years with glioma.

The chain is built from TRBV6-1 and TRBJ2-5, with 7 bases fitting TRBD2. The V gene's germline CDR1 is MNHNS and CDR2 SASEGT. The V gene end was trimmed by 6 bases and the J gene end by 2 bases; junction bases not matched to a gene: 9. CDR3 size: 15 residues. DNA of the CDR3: TGTGCCAGCAGGAGCGGGACGATCGGACAAGAGACCCAGTACTTC. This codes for CASRSGTIGQETQYF.

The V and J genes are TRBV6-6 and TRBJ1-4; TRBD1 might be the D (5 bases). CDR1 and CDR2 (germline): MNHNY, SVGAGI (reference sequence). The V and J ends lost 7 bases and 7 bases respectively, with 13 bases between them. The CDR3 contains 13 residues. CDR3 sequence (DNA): TGTGCCAGCACCCTAGCGGGGCGTGAAAAACTGTTTTTT. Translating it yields CASTLAGREKLFF.

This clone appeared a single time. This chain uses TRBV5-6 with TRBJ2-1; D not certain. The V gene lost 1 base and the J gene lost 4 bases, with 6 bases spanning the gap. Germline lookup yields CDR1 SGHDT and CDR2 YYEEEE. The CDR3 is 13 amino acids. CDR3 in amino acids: CASSLWSYNEQFF. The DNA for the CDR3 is TGTGCCAGCAGCTTGTGGTCGTACAATGAGCAGTTCTTC.

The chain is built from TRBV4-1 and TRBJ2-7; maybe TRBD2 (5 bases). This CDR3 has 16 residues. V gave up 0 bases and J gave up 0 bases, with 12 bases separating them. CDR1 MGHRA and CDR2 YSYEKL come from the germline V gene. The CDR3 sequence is CASSQDTAGASYEQYF. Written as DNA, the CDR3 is TGCGCCAGCAGCCAAGATACGGCGGGCGCCTCCTACGAGCAGTACTTC.

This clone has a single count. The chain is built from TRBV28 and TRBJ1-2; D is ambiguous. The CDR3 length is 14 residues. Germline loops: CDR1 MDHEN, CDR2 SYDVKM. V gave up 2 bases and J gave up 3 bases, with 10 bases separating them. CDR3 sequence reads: CASSLPDKYYGYTF. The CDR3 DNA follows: TGTGCCAGCAGTTTACCCGACAAGTACTATGGCTACACCTTC.

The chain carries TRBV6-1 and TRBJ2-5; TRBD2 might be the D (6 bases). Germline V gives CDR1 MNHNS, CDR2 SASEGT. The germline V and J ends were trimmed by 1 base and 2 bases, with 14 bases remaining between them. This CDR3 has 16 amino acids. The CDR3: CASSEVASVLQETQYF. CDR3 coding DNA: TGTGCCAGCAGTGAAGTGGCTAGCGTCTTACAAGAGACCCAGTACTTC.

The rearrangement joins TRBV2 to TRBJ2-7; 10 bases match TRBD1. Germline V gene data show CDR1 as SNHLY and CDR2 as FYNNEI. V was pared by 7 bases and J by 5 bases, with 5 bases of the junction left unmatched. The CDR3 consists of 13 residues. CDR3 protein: CASIGTGEHEQYF. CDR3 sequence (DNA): TGTGCCAGCATCGGGACAGGGGAGCACGAGCAGTACTTC.

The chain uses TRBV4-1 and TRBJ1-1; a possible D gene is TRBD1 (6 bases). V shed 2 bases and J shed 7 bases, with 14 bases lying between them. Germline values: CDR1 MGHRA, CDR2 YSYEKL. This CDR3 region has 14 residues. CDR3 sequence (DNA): TGCGCCAGCAGCCAACATAGTGGACAGATTGAAGCTTTCTTT. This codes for CASSQHSGQIEAFF.

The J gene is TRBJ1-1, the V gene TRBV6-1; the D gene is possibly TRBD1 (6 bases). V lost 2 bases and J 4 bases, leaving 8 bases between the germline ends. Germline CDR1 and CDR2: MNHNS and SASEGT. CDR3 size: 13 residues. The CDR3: CASSETGSTEAFF. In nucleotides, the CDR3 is TGTGCCAGCAGTGAAACAGGGTCCACTGAAGCTTTCTTT.

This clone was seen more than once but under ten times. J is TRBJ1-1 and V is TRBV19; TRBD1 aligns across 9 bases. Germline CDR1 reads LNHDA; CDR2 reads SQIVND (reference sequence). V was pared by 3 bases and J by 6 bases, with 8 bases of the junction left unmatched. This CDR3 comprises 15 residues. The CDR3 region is CASSISPGQGPEAFF. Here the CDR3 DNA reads TGTGCCAGTAGTATTTCCCCGGGACAGGGACCTGAAGCTTTCTTT. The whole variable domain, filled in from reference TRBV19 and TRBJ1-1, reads DGGITQSPKYLFRKEGQNVTLSCEQNLNHDAMYWYRQDPGQGLRLIYYSQIVNDFQKGDIAEGYSVSREKKESFPLTVTSAQKNPTAFYLCASSISPGQGPEAFFGQGTRLTVV.

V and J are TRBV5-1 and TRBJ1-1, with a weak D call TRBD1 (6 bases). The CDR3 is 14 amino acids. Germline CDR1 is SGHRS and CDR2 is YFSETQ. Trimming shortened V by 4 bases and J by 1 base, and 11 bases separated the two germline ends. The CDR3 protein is CASSPEGGNTEAFF. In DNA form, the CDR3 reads TGCGCCAGCAGCCCGGAGGGGGGGAACACTGAAGCTTTCTTT.

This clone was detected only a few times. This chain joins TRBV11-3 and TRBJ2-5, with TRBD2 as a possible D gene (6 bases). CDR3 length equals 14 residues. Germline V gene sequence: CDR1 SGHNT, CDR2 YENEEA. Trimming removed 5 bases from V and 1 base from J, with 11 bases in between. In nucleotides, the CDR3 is TGTGCCAGCAGCGTCGGGGGTGCCCAAGAGACCCAGTACTTC. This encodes CASSVGGAQETQYF. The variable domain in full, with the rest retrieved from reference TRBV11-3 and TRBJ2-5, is EAGVVQSPRYKIIEKKQPVAFWCNPISGHNTLYWYLQNLGQGPELLIRYENEEAVDDSQLPKDRFSAERLKGVDSTLKIQPAELGDSAVYLCASSVGGAQETQYFGPGTRLLVL.

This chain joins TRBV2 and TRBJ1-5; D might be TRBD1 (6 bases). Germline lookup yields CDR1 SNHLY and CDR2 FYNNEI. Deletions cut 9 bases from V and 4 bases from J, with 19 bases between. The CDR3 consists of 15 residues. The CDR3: CARGGGGESNQPQHF. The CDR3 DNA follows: TGTGCCAGAGGGGGAGGGGGTGAGAGTAATCAGCCCCAGCATTTT. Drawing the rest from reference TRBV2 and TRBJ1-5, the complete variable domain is EPEVTQTPSHQVTQMGQEVILRCVPISNHLYFYWYRQILGQKVEFLVSFYNNEISEKSEIFDDQFSVERPDGSNFTLKIRSTKLEDSAMYFCARGGGGESNQPQHFGDGTRLSIL.

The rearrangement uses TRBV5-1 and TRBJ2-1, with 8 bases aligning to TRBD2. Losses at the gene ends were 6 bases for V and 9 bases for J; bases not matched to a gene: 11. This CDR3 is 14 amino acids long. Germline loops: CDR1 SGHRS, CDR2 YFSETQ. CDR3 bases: TGCGCCAGCACTACCCTGGGGACTAGTTCTGAGCAGTTCTTC. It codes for CASTTLGTSSEQFF.

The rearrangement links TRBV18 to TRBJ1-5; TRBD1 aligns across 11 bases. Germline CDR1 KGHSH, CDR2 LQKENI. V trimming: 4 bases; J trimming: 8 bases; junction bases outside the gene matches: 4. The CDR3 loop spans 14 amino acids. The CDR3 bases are TGTGCCAGCTCACGGACAGGGGGCACGGAGCCCCAGCATTTT. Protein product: CASSRTGGTEPQHF.

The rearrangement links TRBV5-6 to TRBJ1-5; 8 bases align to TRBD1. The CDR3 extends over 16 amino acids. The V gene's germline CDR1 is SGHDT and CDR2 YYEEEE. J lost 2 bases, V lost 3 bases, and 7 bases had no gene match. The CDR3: CASSYSSTGGNQPQHF. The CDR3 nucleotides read TGTGCCAGCAGCTATTCCTCGACAGGGGGCAATCAGCCCCAGCATTTT.

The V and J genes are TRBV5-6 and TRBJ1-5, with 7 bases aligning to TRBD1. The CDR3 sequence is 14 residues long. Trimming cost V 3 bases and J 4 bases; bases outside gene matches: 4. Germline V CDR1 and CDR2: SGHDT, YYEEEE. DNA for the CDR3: TGTGCCAGCAGCTCCGGGACAGTGAATCAGCCCCAGCATTTT. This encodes CASSSGTVNQPQHF.

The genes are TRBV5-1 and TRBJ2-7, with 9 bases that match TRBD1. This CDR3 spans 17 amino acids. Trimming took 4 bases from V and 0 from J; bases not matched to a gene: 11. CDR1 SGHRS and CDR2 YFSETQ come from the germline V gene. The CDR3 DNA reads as TGCGCCAGCAGCCCGAAAATACAGGGGGCGAGCTCCTACGAGCAGTACTTC. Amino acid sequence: CASSPKIQGASSYEQYF.

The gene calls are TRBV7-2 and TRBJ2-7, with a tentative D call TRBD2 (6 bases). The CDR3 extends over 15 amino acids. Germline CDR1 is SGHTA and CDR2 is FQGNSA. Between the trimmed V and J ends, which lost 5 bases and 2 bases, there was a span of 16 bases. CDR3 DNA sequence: TGTGCCAGCAGCCCCGTTGTAGGGGAGGCCTACGAGCAGTACTTC. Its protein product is CASSPVVGEAYEQYF.

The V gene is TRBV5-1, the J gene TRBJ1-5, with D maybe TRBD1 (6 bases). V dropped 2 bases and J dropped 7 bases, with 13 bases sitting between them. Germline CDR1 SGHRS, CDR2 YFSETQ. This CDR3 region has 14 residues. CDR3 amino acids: CASSLGGGGQPQHF. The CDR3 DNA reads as TGCGCCAGCAGCTTAGGAGGGGGTGGGCAGCCCCAGCATTTT.